This TCR beta chain was recorded in a study of diagnostic markers for celiac disease (dated by TCRdb to about 2020). TCRdb names Illumina MiSeq as the instrument used. The reads underwent TCRdb reprocessing, giving one record for each CDR3 protein sequence and no DNA. The sample's own table lists around 7,500 distinct CDR3 sequences. Clones ranked in the top ten supply 6.3% of the sample. As for this clonotype: Its antigen is not yet known.

There are 13 amino acids in the CDR3, from cysteine to phenylalanine inclusive. No DNA is given. From the germline V gene, CDR1 is SGHRS and CDR2 is YFSETQ. This clonotype was obtained from a human donor. This table probably holds off-target reads from a library built for another chain. The sequence joins TRBV5-1 to TRBJ1-2. The material sequenced was either unsorted cells or a sorted T cell fraction (not recorded which). The CDR3 reads as follows: CASSSTVGYGYTF.